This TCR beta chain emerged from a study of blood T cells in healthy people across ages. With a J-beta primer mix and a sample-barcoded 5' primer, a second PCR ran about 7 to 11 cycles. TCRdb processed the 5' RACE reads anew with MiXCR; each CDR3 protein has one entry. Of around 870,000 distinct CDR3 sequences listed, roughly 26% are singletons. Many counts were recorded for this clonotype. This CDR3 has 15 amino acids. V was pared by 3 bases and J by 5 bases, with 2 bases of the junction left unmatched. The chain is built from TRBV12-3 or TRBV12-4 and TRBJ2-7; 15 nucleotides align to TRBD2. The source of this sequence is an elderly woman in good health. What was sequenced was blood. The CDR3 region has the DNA TGTGCCAGCAGTTTGGGACTAGCGGGGGGTCACGAGCAGTACTTC. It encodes CASSLGLAGGHEQYF.